This paragraph reports one T cell receptor (beta chain). The antigen is not known. This sample is part of a study of CD8+CD57+ T cells in acquired aplastic anemia. Study as a whole: Each DNA sample taken from sorted CD4+ and CD8+ cells came to 2.5 to 4 ug on average. Roughly 9.9 million reads, on average, were obtained for CD4+ cells from healthy donors.

General study findings and limits: Controls did not differ significantly from patients in CD8+ Simpson's diversity.

Genomic DNA, serving as template, underwent TCR beta VDJ and CDR3 profiling. TCRdb redid the calling of the reads with MiXCR, one entry per CDR3 protein. This table holds about 220,000 distinct CDR3 sequences, 34% found once. The origin of this receptor is a human donor in good health, serving as a control. The sequencing sample was made of sorted CD4+, CD8+, or CD8+CD57+ T cells (not recorded which) from PBMCs.

The CDR3 DNA reads as TGTGCCAGTAGTATAGGGACAGGGGGTACCGGGGAGCTGTTTTTT. Amino acid sequence: CASSIGTGGTGELFF. The V and J genes are TRBV19 and TRBJ2-2, with TRBD1 identical over 10 bases. The V segment lost 1 base and the J segment 5 bases; nucleotides outside the gene matches: 1. Germline V lookup: CDR1 LNHDA, CDR2 SQIVND (reference sequence). The CDR3 contains 15 residues. Full variable domain (rest looked up from reference TRBV19 and TRBJ2-2): DGGITQSPKYLFRKEGQNVTLSCEQNLNHDAMYWYRQDPGQGLRLIYYSQIVNDFQKGDIAEGYSVSREKKESFPLTVTSAQKNPTAFYLCASSIGTGGTGELFFGEGSRLTVL.